This passage covers 16 T cell receptor beta chains from one sample sequenced in a study of shared T cell receptors in the human thymus. Sequencing used immunoSEQ multiplex PCR; TCRdb keeps in-frame clones, though not all of them. The profile shows about 660,000 clones, about 90% of them singletons. The data also belong to a second study, concerning human thymus T cells.

Sequencing input: thymocytes. The receptors were gathered from a boy in the first two years of life with a congenital heart defect.

This clone has only a few counts. The chain joins TRBV6-4 to TRBJ1-2, with a possible D match to TRBD1 (6 bases). This CDR3 contains 15 residues. The germline V gene has CDR1 MRHNA and CDR2 SNTAGT. The ends were cut back, 6 bases at V and 8 bases at J, with 22 bases in the middle. As DNA, the CDR3 is TGTGCCAGCAGCCCAAAAATCCAGGGGATTGGAGGCTACACCTTC. Translation: CASSPKIQGIGGYTF.

CDR3 protein: CASSSGQGREAFF. The CDR3 DNA reads TGTGCCAGCAGCTCCGGACAGGGAAGGGAAGCTTTCTTT. V usage is TRBV11-1 and J usage is TRBJ1-1; 8 bases are shared with TRBD1. CDR1 is SGHAT and CDR2 is FQDESV in the germline V gene (reference sequence). V lost 4 bases and J lost 8; bases outside the gene matches: 6. This CDR3 has 13 amino acids.

V is TRBV11-2 and J is TRBJ2-7; weak D call: TRBD1 (6 bases). Trimming took off 6 bases at V and 5 bases at J, with 14 bases between the two ends. Germline V lookup: CDR1 SGHAT, CDR2 FQNNGV. The CDR3 is made up of 13 amino acids. DNA for the CDR3: TGTGCCAGCAGACAGTGGGGGCAGGACGAGCAGTACTTC. Translated: CASRQWGQDEQYF.

This clone was detected once. This chain links TRBV7-9 with TRBJ2-5; 12 nucleotides agree with TRBD2. Per germline, CDR1 SEHNR and CDR2 FQNEAQ (reference sequence). Trimming at V came to 4 bases and at J to 5 bases, leaving 8 bases not matched to a gene. The CDR3 consists of 16 residues. DNA for the CDR3: TGTGCCAGCAGCTGGTCGACTAGCGGGGGTGGGGAGACCCAGTACTTC. Translating it yields CASSWSTSGGGETQYF.

The gene calls are TRBV29-1 and TRBJ2-5, with 10 bases fitting TRBD2. CDR1 SQVTM and CDR2 ANQGSEA come from the germline V gene. The CDR3 runs to 16 residues. The V segment lost 0 bases and the J segment 2 bases; nucleotides outside the gene matches: 6. CDR3 amino acids: CSVEEGLAGGQETQYF. In DNA form, the CDR3 reads TGCAGCGTTGAAGAGGGGTTAGCGGGGGGACAAGAGACCCAGTACTTC.

The gene calls are TRBV5-6 and TRBJ1-2; TRBD1 matches 10 bases. The CDR3 contains 15 residues. Trimming at V came to 1 base and at J to 9 bases, leaving 9 bases not matched to a gene. Germline V lookup: CDR1 SGHDT, CDR2 YYEEEE. CDR3 amino acids: CASSLIGTGVMRYTF. The CDR3, as DNA: TGTGCCAGCAGCTTGATTGGGACAGGGGTTATGCGCTACACCTTC.

This clone was observed once. V is TRBV4-3 and J is TRBJ2-2, with D unresolved. The CDR3 is 14 residues long. The V end was cut by 4 bases, the J end by 1 base, with 7 bases between. Germline-derived CDR1 and CDR2 are LGHNA and YSLEER. CDR3: CASSPRRNTGELFF. The DNA for the CDR3 is TGCGCCAGCAGCCCGAGGAGGAACACCGGGGAGCTGTTTTTT.

The table lists this clone with a count of one. This CDR3 is CASSSHWGTNNEQFF. The CDR3 DNA is TGTGCCAGCAGTTCCCATTGGGGGACAAACAATGAGCAGTTCTTC. The J gene is TRBJ2-1, the V gene TRBV28; D may be TRBD1 (6 bases). This CDR3 is 15 amino acids long. V lost 4 bases and J lost 5, with 15 bases in between. The germline gives CDR1 MDHEN, CDR2 SYDVKM.

The J gene is TRBJ2-7, the V gene TRBV13; D might be TRBD1 (6 bases). Germline values: CDR1 PRHDT, CDR2 FYEKMQ (reference sequence). Trimming removed 5 bases at V and 0 bases at J, with 14 bases between. The CDR3 is 15 residues long. The CDR3 DNA reads TGTGCCAGCAGCCGAAGACAGGACTGCTCCTACGAGCAGTACTTC. It codes for CASSRRQDCSYEQYF.

The rearrangement uses TRBV27 and TRBJ1-5; TRBD1 agrees at 8 bases. The CDR3 runs 14 residues. After removal of 4 bases from V and 7 bases from J, the junction contained 6 bases not matched to a gene. Germline V gives CDR1 MNHEY, CDR2 SMNVEV (reference sequence). CDR3 sequence: CASSSQGAGQPQHF. DNA of the CDR3: TGTGCCAGCAGTTCGCAGGGGGCGGGGCAGCCCCAGCATTTT.

Notes on this clone: Different DNA sequences within this sample yield the same CDR3. V and J are TRBV6-1 and TRBJ1-6; no clear D gene. Per the germline V gene, CDR1 is MNHNS and CDR2 is SASEGT. This CDR3 comprises 14 residues. Trimming pared 8 bases from V and 6 bases from J, leaving 14 bases between. The CDR3 region is CASEAGNPNSPLHF. Here the CDR3 DNA reads TGTGCCAGCGAAGCCGGGAACCCTAATTCACCCCTCCACTTT.

This chain connects TRBV27 to TRBJ1-1, with a possible D match to TRBD1 (5 bases). From germline, CDR1 is MNHEY and CDR2 SMNVEV (reference sequence). The ends were cut back, 3 bases at V and 6 bases at J, with 14 bases in the middle. The CDR3 spans 14 residues. The CDR3 DNA reads as TGTGCCAGCAGTTTGGATGAAGGGGTCGCTGAAGCTTTCTTT. It encodes CASSLDEGVAEAFF.

The rearrangement links TRBV27 to TRBJ2-5; D unclear. This CDR3 is 13 amino acids long. The V gene's germline CDR1 is MNHEY and CDR2 SMNVEV (reference sequence). Trimming pared 6 bases from V and 4 bases from J, leaving 12 bases between. The CDR3 loop reads CASSPGNAETQYF. CDR3 nucleotide sequence: TGTGCCAGCAGCCCTGGCAACGCAGAGACCCAGTACTTC.

The gene calls are TRBV30 and TRBJ1-4, with 7 nucleotides matching TRBD1. Trimming removed 4 bases from V and 5 bases from J; junction bases left unmatched: 7. The CDR3 is made up of 14 amino acids. The germline gives CDR1 GTSNPN, CDR2 SVGIG (reference sequence). The DNA for the CDR3 is TGTGCCTGGAAGCCGGGACAGAGGAATGAAAAACTGTTTTTT. Amino acid sequence: CAWKPGQRNEKLFF.

The chain recombines TRBV5-4 with TRBJ2-3; D unresolved. The CDR3 is made up of 12 amino acids. Trimming shortened V by 3 bases and J by 2 bases, and 4 bases separated the two germline ends. Germline V CDR1 and CDR2: SGHNT, YYREEE (reference sequence). The CDR3 region has the DNA TGTGCCAGCAGCTCGTCCACAGATACGCAGTATTTT. Protein sequence: CASSSSTDTQYF. Full variable domain (outside the CDR3, taken from reference TRBV5-4 and TRBJ2-3): ETGVTQSPTHLIKTRGQQVTLRCSSQSGHNTVSWYQQALGQGPQFIFQYYREEENGRGNFPPRFSGLQFPNYSSELNVNALELDDSALYLCASSSSTDTQYFGPGTRLTVL.

The V and J genes are TRBV9 and TRBJ2-2; D might be TRBD2 (6 bases). This CDR3 is 17 amino acids long. Germline V lookup: CDR1 SGDLS, CDR2 YYNGEE. Trimming removed 0 bases at V and 1 base at J, with 13 bases between. DNA for the CDR3: TGTGCCAGCAGCGTAGACCTAGCGCTCGGGAACACCGGGGAGCTGTTTTTT. This translates into CASSVDLALGNTGELFF.